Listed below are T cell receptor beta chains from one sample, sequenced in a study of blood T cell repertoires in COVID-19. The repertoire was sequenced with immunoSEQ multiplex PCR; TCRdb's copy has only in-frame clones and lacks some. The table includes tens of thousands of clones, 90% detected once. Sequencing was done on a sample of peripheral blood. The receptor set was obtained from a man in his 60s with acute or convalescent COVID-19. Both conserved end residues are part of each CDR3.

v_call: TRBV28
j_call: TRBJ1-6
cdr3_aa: CASSSPLQGQGNSPLHF

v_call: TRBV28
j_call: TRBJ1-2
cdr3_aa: CASSTPADINYGYTF

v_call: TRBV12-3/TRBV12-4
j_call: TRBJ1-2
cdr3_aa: CASSLHRTGYTF

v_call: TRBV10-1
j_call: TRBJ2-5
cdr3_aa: CASSEGKTGEETQYF

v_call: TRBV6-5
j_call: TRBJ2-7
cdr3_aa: CASSYFLTGGYEQYF

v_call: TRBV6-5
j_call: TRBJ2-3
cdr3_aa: CASLDLSPGTDTQYF

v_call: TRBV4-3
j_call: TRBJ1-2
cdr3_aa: CASSQGGSTTYGYTF

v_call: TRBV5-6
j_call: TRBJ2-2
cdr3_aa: CASSLGSPGELFF

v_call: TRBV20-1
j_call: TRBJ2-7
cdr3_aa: CSASLADSYEQYF

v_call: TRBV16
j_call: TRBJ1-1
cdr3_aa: CASSGDKEVPLDTEAFF

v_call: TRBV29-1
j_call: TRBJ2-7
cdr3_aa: CSVGAIVGGIPPYEQYF

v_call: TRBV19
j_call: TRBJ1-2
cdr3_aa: CASSTRDSTYGYTF

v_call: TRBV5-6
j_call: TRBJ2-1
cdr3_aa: CASSEAYKHEQFF

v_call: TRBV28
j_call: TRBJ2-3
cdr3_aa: CASSLPGGIAGDIDTQYF

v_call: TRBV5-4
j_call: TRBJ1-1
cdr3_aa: CASRPQPSETGVTEAFF

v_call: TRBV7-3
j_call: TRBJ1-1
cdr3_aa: CASSLIGRPTSTEAFF

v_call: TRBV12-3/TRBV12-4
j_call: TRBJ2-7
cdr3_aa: CASKKGNYEQYF

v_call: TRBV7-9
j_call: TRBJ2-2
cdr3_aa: CASPGQGNTGELFF

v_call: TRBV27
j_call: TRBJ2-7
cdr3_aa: CASSFGGNGLEQYF

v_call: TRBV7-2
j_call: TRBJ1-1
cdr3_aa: CASSLKTGKVLGTEAFF

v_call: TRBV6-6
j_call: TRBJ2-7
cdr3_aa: CASSYSSGAYEQYF

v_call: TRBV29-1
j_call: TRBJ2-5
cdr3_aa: CSVGGMGTGALEETQYF

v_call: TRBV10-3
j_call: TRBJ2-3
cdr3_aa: CAISELAGTDTQYF

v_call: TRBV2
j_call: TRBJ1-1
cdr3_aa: CASSEASTEAFF

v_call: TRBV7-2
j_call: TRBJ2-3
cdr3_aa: CASSPPADTQYF

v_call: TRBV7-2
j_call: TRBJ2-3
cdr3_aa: CASSLVEDTQYF

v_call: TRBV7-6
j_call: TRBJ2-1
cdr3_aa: CASSLEGLAGGPSEQFF

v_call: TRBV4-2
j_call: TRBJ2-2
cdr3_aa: CASSQSTGPTGELFF

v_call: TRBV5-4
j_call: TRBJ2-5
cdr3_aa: CASGRQGGQETQYF

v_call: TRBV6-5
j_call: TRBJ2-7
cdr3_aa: CASSMTSGSLEQYF

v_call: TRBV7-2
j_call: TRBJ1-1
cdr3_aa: CASSLARSNTEAFF

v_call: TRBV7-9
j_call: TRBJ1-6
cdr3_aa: CASSLAGGQGNSPLHF

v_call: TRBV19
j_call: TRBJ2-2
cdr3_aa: CASSIDQRDTGELFF

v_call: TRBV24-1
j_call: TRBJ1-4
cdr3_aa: CATSDATAINEKLFF

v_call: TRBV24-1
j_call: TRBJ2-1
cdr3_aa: CATSDFGKRETHNEQFF

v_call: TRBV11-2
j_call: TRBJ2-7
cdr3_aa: CASSEQGEGVAQYF

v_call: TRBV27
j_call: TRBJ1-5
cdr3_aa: CASSLSGASNQPQHF

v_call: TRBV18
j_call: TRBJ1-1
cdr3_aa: CASSPGQSNTEAFF

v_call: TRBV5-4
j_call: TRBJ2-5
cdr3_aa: CASSLGQGETQYF

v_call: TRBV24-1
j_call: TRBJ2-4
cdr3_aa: CATSDGGQAGKNIQYF

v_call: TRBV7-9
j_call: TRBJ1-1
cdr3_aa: CASSLVRTGSMNTEAFF

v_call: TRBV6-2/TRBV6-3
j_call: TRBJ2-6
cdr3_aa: CASSYSQDGANVLTF

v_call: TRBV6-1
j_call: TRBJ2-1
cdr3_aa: CASSEGLANTPSYNEQFF